There are many counts of the clone carrying this TCR beta chain. Its antigen is unidentified. TCRdb passed the 5' RACE reads through MiXCR, listing each CDR3 protein once. In the table there are about 200,000 distinct CDR3 sequences, 9% to 10% of which are singletons. These data originate in a study of T-cell memory formation after mild COVID-19. Findings and limits, study-wide: CD4+ contracting clones were found mainly in CM and EM, and CD8+ ones in EMRA. The authors did not confirm SARS-CoV-2 specificity of second-wave clones peaking day 37. The finding that pre-infection memory included some responding clones suggested that cross-reactive memory joined.

Trimming removed 1 base from V and 9 bases from J, with 13 bases in between. The CDR3 length is 14 residues. The germline V gene encodes CDR1 MGHRA and CDR2 YSYEKL. The chain is built from TRBV4-1 and TRBJ1-5, with D possibly matching TRBD1 (5 bases). Input material: PBMCs or a T cell subset sorted from them (not recorded which). This clonotype was sampled from a man aged 18 to 35 who had mild COVID-19 (a few samples of this study predate the infection). Cell type and time point are not known. DNA for the CDR3: TGCGCCAGCAGCCAAGTTGACCGGGACTCGCCCCAGCATTTT. Translated: CASSQVDRDSPQHF.